This TCR beta chain derives from a study of regulatory T cells in long-lasting Graves disease. The time point was: newly diagnosed GD, antithyroid drugs for less than 3 months. The TCR library was made from RNA extracted from PBMCs. EDTA tubes held Nine milliliters of peripheral blood from each patient. Study-wide results and limits: Persistent Graves' patients showed less TCR diversity than newly diagnosed patients showed.

Relying on iRepertoire HTBI primers and Arm-PCR of CDR3 regions, the team built TCR beta libraries. From the multiplex PCR reads, TCRdb called clonotypes with MiXCR, one entry per CDR3 protein. The data hold around 470,000 distinct CDR3 sequences, with 11% to 15% observed a single time. Note on this clonotype: Its target is unknown.

The sample was also reused in another study, on T cells in Graves' hyperthyroidism and ophthalmopathy. As that report states: First-round RT-PCR with HTBI primers amplified the TCR CDR3 region. Model-based prediction identified ophthalmopathy a median 6.5 months prior to its onset.

The sequenced sample was peripheral blood mononuclear cells (PBMCs), obtained at new diagnosis, from a patient treated with antithyroid drugs. The clonotype was recovered from a woman aged 45 to 65 with Graves disease.

CDR3 region: CASSLSGGGLHQPQHF. CDR3 nucleotide sequence: TGTGCCAGCAGTTTAAGTGGGGGGGGGCTACATCAGCCCCAGCATTTT. The chain employs TRBV28 and TRBJ1-5, with a tentative D call TRBD1 (6 bases). The CDR3 loop spans 16 amino acids. CDR1 is MDHEN and CDR2 is SYDVKM in the germline V gene. V lost 2 bases to trimming and J lost 5 bases, with 16 bases between them.